The 5 T cell receptor beta chains in this list originate from one sample, sequenced in a study of CXCR4 blockade with PD-1 therapy in pancreatic cancer (dated 2019 in TCRdb). The protocol used for the library was the immunoSEQ multiplex PCR assay. TCRdb's version of the immuneACCESS table is confined to in-frame rearrangements and falls short of the full clone set. An unresolved V gene accounts for under half of the shortfall where checked; the remainder is of unknown origin. Present in this sample are about 15,000 clones, around 72% of which were seen just once. The ten most abundant clones make up more than 4.5% of the sample. Sequencing input: tumor tissue. These receptors were taken from a human donor with pancreatic ductal adenocarcinoma.

This clone has just one count. The chain couples TRBV28 to TRBJ1-5, with no clear D. Germline CDR1 reads MDHEN; CDR2 reads SYDVKM. The CDR3 is 15 residues long. The ends were cut back, 8 bases at V and 2 bases at J, with 16 bases in the middle. Here the CDR3 DNA reads TGTGCCAGCGCCAACTTCGAGCTGGGCAATCAGCCCCAGCATTTT. This gives the protein CASANFELGNQPQHF. The variable domain in full, completed from reference TRBV28 and TRBJ1-5, reads DVKVTQSSRYLVKRTGEKVFLECVQDMDHENMFWYRQDPGLGLRLIYFSYDVKMKEKGDIPEGYSVSREKKERFSLILESASTNQTSMYLCASANFELGNQPQHFGDGTRLSIL.

CDR3 sequence (DNA): TGCGCCAGTCCCCCAGAGGGACTAGCGGGATCAAGCTCCTACAATGAGCAGTTCTTC. This codes for CASPPEGLAGSSSYNEQFF. This sequence joins TRBV10-2 and TRBJ2-1; 13 positions agree with TRBD2. The CDR3 totals 19 residues. The V gene's germline CDR1 is WSHSY and CDR2 SAAADI. The junction had 14 bases not matched to a gene; V was cut back by 9 bases and J by 0 bases.

The genes are TRBV15 and TRBJ2-3; D perhaps matches TRBD2 (5 bases). There are 14 residues in the CDR3. Germline CDR1 LNHNV, CDR2 YYDKDF (reference sequence). V lost 0 bases, J lost 7 bases, and 11 bases lay in between. The CDR3 region has the DNA TGTGCCACCAGCAGAGATAAACTAGTTAATACGCAGTATTTT. Translating gives CATSRDKLVNTQYF.

The J gene is TRBJ1-5, the V gene TRBV29-1; D possibly corresponds to TRBD1 (6 bases). This CDR3 is 12 amino acids long. Trimming removed 6 bases from V and 1 base from J, with 7 bases in between. CDR1 and CDR2 from the germline V gene are SQVTM and ANQGSEA. The CDR3, as DNA: TGCAGCGTACAGGGAAGCAATCAGCCCCAGCATTTT. Its protein is CSVQGSNQPQHF.

The chain has TRBV7-5 and TRBJ1-4. TRBV7-5 counts as a pseudogene. The CDR3 is made up of 15 amino acids. CDR3: CASSLARAWDEKLFF. The CDR3 nucleotides are TGTGCCAGCAGCTTAGCGCGGGCGTGGGATGAAAAACTGTTTTTT.